This TCR beta chain was recovered during a study of early T cells in non-severe SARS-CoV-2 infection. The ends were cut back, 4 bases at V and 0 bases at J, with 19 bases in the middle. Germline assignment: CDR1 MDHEN and CDR2 SYDVKM. The CDR3 totals 17 residues. This clonotype was recorded many times. The library protocol tagged individual cDNA molecules with unique molecular identifiers. TCRdb itself ran the 5' RACE reads through MiXCR, one entry per CDR3 protein. The table records about 50,000 distinct CDR3 sequences, about 9.3% of them present only once. The TCR comes from an adult who was a healthcare worker with PCR-confirmed SARS-CoV-2 infection or an uninfected control (not recorded which). Sequences were obtained from whole blood. This rearrangement joins TRBV28 to TRBJ2-7, with no clear D. The CDR3 loop reads CASSSITSLTRSYEQYF. Here the CDR3 DNA reads TGTGCCAGCAGTTCTATTACCTCGCTGACTCGCTCCTACGAGCAGTACTTC.